A selection of T cell receptor beta chains follows, all from one sample in a study of beta chain features in type 1 diabetes. Using immunoSEQ multiplex PCR, the repertoire was profiled, and TCRdb retains in-frame clones only, with some absent. The table includes some 700,000 clones, roughly 12% detected once. The sequenced sample was naive CD4+ T cells from blood. Receptors originate from a man in his late teens or twenties with type 1 diabetes. Each CDR3 is given with its conserved first and last residue.

v_call: TRBV7-9; j_call: TRBJ2-5; cdr3_length: 14; cdr3_aa: CASSLRQVQETQYF
v_call: TRBV5-6; j_call: TRBJ1-1; cdr3_length: 13; cdr3_aa: CASSTTTNTEAFF
v_call: TRBV25-1; j_call: TRBJ2-5; cdr3_length: 14; cdr3_aa: CASSARGLGETQYF
v_call: TRBV29-1; j_call: TRBJ2-5; cdr3_length: 9; cdr3_aa: CSVGSGLHF
v_call: TRBV29-1; j_call: TRBJ1-6; cdr3_length: 15; cdr3_aa: CSVKVEGSYNSPLHF
v_call: TRBV2; j_call: TRBJ2-7; cdr3_length: 12; cdr3_aa: CASIRDTKEQYF
v_call: TRBV5-4; j_call: TRBJ1-5; cdr3_length: 14; cdr3_aa: CASSPDRVNQPQHF
v_call: TRBV5-1; j_call: TRBJ2-1; cdr3_length: 15; cdr3_aa: CASSLVGSSYNEQFF
v_call: TRBV7-8; j_call: TRBJ2-3; cdr3_length: 13; cdr3_aa: CASSLEAPDTQYF
v_call: TRBV19; j_call: TRBJ2-1; cdr3_length: 13; cdr3_aa: CASSNRPYNEQFF
v_call: TRBV9; j_call: TRBJ1-2; cdr3_length: 17; cdr3_aa: CASSVAAGTTVGYGYTF
v_call: TRBV5-6; j_call: TRBJ1-6; cdr3_length: 13; cdr3_aa: CASSLFSDSPLHF
v_call: TRBV9; j_call: TRBJ1-1; cdr3_length: 12; cdr3_aa: CASSAPRPEAFF
v_call: TRBV13; j_call: TRBJ2-6; cdr3_length: 16; cdr3_aa: CASSLMVSSGANVLTF
v_call: TRBV12-5; j_call: TRBJ2-7; cdr3_length: 15; cdr3_aa: CASGLGRPTPYEQYF
v_call: TRBV5-1; j_call: TRBJ2-7; cdr3_length: 14; cdr3_aa: CASSPNSPPYEQYF
v_call: TRBV7-8; j_call: TRBJ1-1; cdr3_length: 13; cdr3_aa: CASSLGLSPEAFF
v_call: TRBV7-9; j_call: TRBJ2-6; cdr3_length: 12; cdr3_aa: CASAGGANVLTF
v_call: TRBV2; j_call: TRBJ1-3; cdr3_length: 13; cdr3_aa: CASSDRDGNTIYF
v_call: TRBV28; j_call: TRBJ2-7; cdr3_length: 11; cdr3_aa: CASSNLYEQYF
v_call: TRBV30; j_call: TRBJ2-3; cdr3_length: 12; cdr3_aa: CAWSAGSDTQYF
v_call: TRBV7-9; j_call: TRBJ1-4; cdr3_length: 15; cdr3_aa: CASSEGQGLNEKLFF
v_call: TRBV14; j_call: TRBJ2-6; cdr3_length: 15; cdr3_aa: CASSQGLYGANVLTF
v_call: TRBV5-1; j_call: TRBJ1-2; cdr3_length: 13; cdr3_aa: CASSSQDSYGYTF
v_call: TRBV6-6; j_call: TRBJ1-1; cdr3_length: 11; cdr3_aa: CASNENTEAFF
v_call: TRBV15; j_call: TRBJ2-5; cdr3_length: 17; cdr3_aa: CATSRDKTSGDQETQYF
v_call: TRBV29-1; j_call: TRBJ2-3; cdr3_length: 13; cdr3_aa: CSLWTPSTDTQYF
v_call: TRBV5-6; j_call: TRBJ2-5; cdr3_length: 13; cdr3_aa: CASSTGQEGTQYF
v_call: TRBV25-1; j_call: TRBJ1-2; cdr3_length: 13; cdr3_aa: CASREGQGYGYTF
v_call: TRBV7-2; j_call: TRBJ1-2; cdr3_length: 14; cdr3_aa: CASSSTGGNYGYTF
v_call: TRBV7-9; j_call: TRBJ2-3; cdr3_length: 16; cdr3_aa: CASSPEGQGARDTQYF
v_call: TRBV6-5; j_call: TRBJ2-4; cdr3_length: 15; cdr3_aa: CASRTEGFYKNIQYF
v_call: TRBV9; j_call: TRBJ2-2; cdr3_length: 16; cdr3_aa: CASSVYSATNTGELFF
v_call: TRBV11-2; j_call: TRBJ1-2; cdr3_length: 15; cdr3_aa: CASSPAAGVSYGYTF
v_call: TRBV11-3; j_call: TRBJ1-6; cdr3_length: 15; cdr3_aa: CASSLVGDLNSPLHF
v_call: TRBV25-1; j_call: TRBJ1-2; cdr3_length: 14; cdr3_aa: CASSERSGERSYTF
v_call: TRBV15; j_call: TRBJ1-1; cdr3_length: 13; cdr3_aa: CATSRTGETEAFF
v_call: TRBV5-6; j_call: TRBJ2-3; cdr3_length: 13; cdr3_aa: CASWNRGTDTQYF
v_call: TRBV13; j_call: TRBJ2-7; cdr3_length: 18; cdr3_aa: CASGPLGQGAPRDYEQYF
v_call: TRBV7-6; j_call: TRBJ2-5; cdr3_length: 13; cdr3_aa: CAIGQASPGTQYF
v_call: TRBV6-5; j_call: TRBJ1-1; cdr3_length: 13; cdr3_aa: CASSLLMNTEAFF
v_call: TRBV5-1; j_call: TRBJ2-1; cdr3_length: 13; cdr3_aa: CASNPEGLVEQFF
v_call: TRBV2; j_call: TRBJ2-6; cdr3_length: 14; cdr3_aa: CASFEGSGANVLTF
v_call: TRBV10-3; j_call: TRBJ2-1; cdr3_length: 12; cdr3_aa: CAIRAFGYEQFF
v_call: TRBV7-6; j_call: TRBJ2-1; cdr3_length: 16; cdr3_aa: CASSLALSGGNNEQFF
v_call: TRBV6-1; j_call: TRBJ2-5; cdr3_length: 14; cdr3_aa: CASSVRGLEETQYF
v_call: TRBV4-1; j_call: TRBJ1-6; cdr3_length: 17; cdr3_aa: CASRQTRDRVRNSPLHF
v_call: TRBV13; j_call: TRBJ2-7; cdr3_length: 15; cdr3_aa: CASSLAPGPDYEQYF
v_call: TRBV27; j_call: TRBJ1-2; cdr3_length: 13; cdr3_aa: CASSSSGGPGYTF
v_call: TRBV6-6; j_call: TRBJ1-2; cdr3_length: 14; cdr3_aa: CASSYSRQGTGYTF
v_call: TRBV7-2; j_call: TRBJ2-5; cdr3_length: 15; cdr3_aa: CASSLGVADQETQYF
v_call: TRBV7-3; j_call: TRBJ1-2; cdr3_length: 13; cdr3_aa: CASSSLGGLGYTF
v_call: TRBV9; j_call: TRBJ2-7; cdr3_length: 14; cdr3_aa: CASSVATGTYEQYF
v_call: TRBV2; j_call: TRBJ2-5; cdr3_length: 15; cdr3_aa: CASSENFGGEETQYF
v_call: TRBV7-9; j_call: TRBJ2-7; cdr3_length: 15; cdr3_aa: CASSTPTGGIYEQYF
v_call: TRBV6-5; j_call: TRBJ2-3; cdr3_length: 15; cdr3_aa: CASSYSPSGTDTQYF